This passage covers 12 T cell receptor beta chains from one sample sequenced in a study of blood T cell repertoires in COVID-19 (TCRdb year 2020). The protocol used for the library was the immunoSEQ multiplex PCR assay. The immuneACCESS repertoire file appears here via TCRdb, limited to in-frame rearrangements. These files lack a portion of the clones; in checked studies, under half of the deficit traces to unresolved V genes, and the cause of the others is not known. The sample table lists 470,000 or so clones, roughly nine tenths of them with a count of one. The top ten constitute under 2.5% of the sample. Material for sequencing was PBMCs or T cells enriched from blood (not recorded which). Receptors were obtained from a woman aged 18-29 years with acute COVID-19.

V is TRBV9 and J is TRBJ2-7; 8 positions match TRBD2. The germline V gene has CDR1 SGDLS and CDR2 YYNGEE. V gave up 4 bases and J gave up 6 bases; unmatched junction bases: 6. The CDR3 is 13 residues long. The CDR3 loop is CASSPGGRSEQYF. CDR3 DNA: TGTGCCAGCAGCCCCGGCGGGAGGAGCGAGCAGTACTTC.

The table lists this clone with a count of one. V usage is TRBV15 and J usage is TRBJ2-1; TRBD1 matches at 9 bases. V trimming: 0 bases; J trimming: 10 bases; junction bases outside the gene matches: 10. Germline loops: CDR1 LNHNV, CDR2 YYDKDF (reference sequence). The CDR3 is made up of 16 amino acids. CDR3 nucleotides: TGTGCCACCAGCAGAGATATCCCGGGACAGGGACGGGAGCAGTTCTTC. It encodes CATSRDIPGQGREQFF.

V is TRBV3-1 (or the pseudogene TRBV3-2) and J is TRBJ2-2, with D possibly TRBD1 on 8 matching bases. Germline CDR1 reads LGHDT; CDR2 reads YNNKEL (reference sequence). Trimming cost V 3 bases and J 6 bases, with 17 bases left between them. This CDR3 contains 16 residues. In DNA form, the CDR3 reads TGTGCCAGCAGCCATCGGGGACAGGCGGGGGCCGGGGAGCTGTTTTTT. It is translated as CASSHRGQAGAGELFF.

J is TRBJ1-1 and V is TRBV3-1 (or the pseudogene TRBV3-2); 8 positions agree with TRBD1. There are 15 residues in the CDR3. With 9 bases clipped from V and 9 bases from J, the junction kept 18 bases outside the gene matches. Germline values: CDR1 LGHDT, CDR2 YNNKEL (reference sequence). This CDR3 reads CASRASGTGFPKAFF. The CDR3 DNA follows: TGTGCCAGTCGAGCTTCCGGGACAGGCTTCCCCAAAGCTTTCTTT.

The count of this clone is one. The genes are TRBV28 and TRBJ1-2; 9 bases are a match to TRBD1. The CDR3 extends over 12 amino acids. Losses at the gene ends were 7 bases for V and 6 bases for J; bases not matched to a gene: 3. The germline CDR1 and CDR2 sequences are MDHEN and SYDVKM. CDR3 DNA sequence: TGTGCCAGCACCGGGACAGGGCATGGCTACACCTTC. It yields the protein CASTGTGHGYTF.

The V call is TRBV12-3 or TRBV12-4, the J call TRBJ1-2, with 7 bases lining up with TRBD1. There are 11 residues in the CDR3. The ends lost 6 bases at V and 7 bases at J; junction bases unmatched: 2. The CDR3 DNA sequence: TGTGCCAGCAGCAGACAGGGTGGCTACACCTTC. Amino acids: CASSRQGGYTF.

This rearrangement joins TRBV27 to TRBJ2-7; D gene uncertain. Germline values: CDR1 MNHEY, CDR2 SMNVEV (reference sequence). There are 16 residues in the CDR3. Deletions cut 1 base from V and 2 bases from J, with 15 bases between. CDR3 residues: CASSLLGRQITYEQYF. The CDR3 DNA reads as TGTGCCAGCAGTTTATTGGGCAGGCAAATCACCTACGAGCAGTACTTC.

The CDR3 DNA sequence: TGTGCCAGCAGGACCTCGCAGGGGCCCACAGATACGCAGTATTTT. Encoded protein: CASRTSQGPTDTQYF. V gene TRBV7-8 combines with J gene TRBJ2-3; maybe TRBD1 (6 bases). Trimming removed 6 bases from V and 2 bases from J, with 15 bases in between. CDR3 length: 15 amino acids. Germline lookup yields CDR1 SGHVS and CDR2 FQNEAQ.

V usage is TRBV3-1 (or the pseudogene TRBV3-2) and J usage is TRBJ2-5; 8 bases agree with TRBD1. The germline gives CDR1 LGHDT, CDR2 YNNKEL (reference sequence). The ends lost 4 bases at V and 5 bases at J; junction bases unmatched: 9. The CDR3 totals 15 residues. The CDR3 here is CASSPASGGRETQYF. CDR3 in DNA: TGTGCCAGCAGCCCAGCATCAGGGGGCCGGGAGACCCAGTACTTC.

The chain links TRBV9 to TRBJ1-1, with TRBD1 identical over 10 bases. V shed 0 bases and J 4 bases; nucleotides not matched to a gene: 6. This CDR3 has 16 residues. Looked up from germline, CDR1 is SGDLS and CDR2 is YYNGEE. The CDR3 is CASSVGDRGGITEAFF. DNA for the CDR3: TGTGCCAGCAGCGTAGGGGACAGGGGAGGGATCACTGAAGCTTTCTTT.

This chain uses TRBV2 with TRBJ1-3; D not resolved. The germline gives CDR1 SNHLY, CDR2 FYNNEI. V was trimmed by 4 bases and J by 0 bases, leaving 16 bases between them. The length of the CDR3 is 17 residues. The DNA of the CDR3 is TGTGCCAGCAGTGTGTGGTACGCAACTGCCTCTGGAAACACCATATATTTT. Encoded protein: CASSVWYATASGNTIYF.

This chain connects TRBV25-1 to TRBJ2-6; the match to TRBD2 covers 7 bases. The CDR3 runs to 18 residues. V shed 1 base, J shed 0 bases, and the junction held 6 bases outside the gene matches. Per germline, CDR1 MGHDK and CDR2 SYGVNS. In nucleotides, the CDR3 is TGTGCCAGCAGTGAATTGGCTAGCGGAAGCTCTGGGGCCAACGTCCTGACTTTC. Its protein is CASSELASGSSGANVLTF.